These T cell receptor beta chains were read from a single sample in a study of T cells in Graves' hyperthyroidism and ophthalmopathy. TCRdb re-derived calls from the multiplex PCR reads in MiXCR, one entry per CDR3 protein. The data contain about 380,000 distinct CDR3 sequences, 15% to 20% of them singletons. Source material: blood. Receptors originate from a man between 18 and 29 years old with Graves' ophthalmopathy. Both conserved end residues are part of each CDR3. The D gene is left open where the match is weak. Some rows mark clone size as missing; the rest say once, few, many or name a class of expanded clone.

TGTGCCAGCAGCTTAGGCGCTAGCGGCACAGATACGCAGTATTTT CASSLGASGTDTQYF few . TRBJ2-3 TRBV7-8
TGTGCCAGCAGTCCCCTCGGAGCGGAGAACACCGGGGAGCTGTTTTTT CASSPLGAENTGELFF . . TRBJ2-2 TRBV2
TGTGCCAGCACCCCGAGACAGGGGTCCAGGGAGCAGTACTTC CASTPRQGSREQYF many TRBD1 TRBJ2-7 TRBV7-9
TGCAGTGCTAGCCCGACTCCTGAAGCTTTCTTT CSASPTPEAFF . . TRBJ1-1 TRBV20-1
TGCGCCAGCAGCTTGGTCGATCCTAGCTCCTACGAGCAGTACTTC CASSLVDPSSYEQYF . . TRBJ2-7 TRBV5-1
TGTGCCAGCAGTGAATCGGGGCTCGCTAGCACAGATACGCAGTATTTT CASSESGLASTDTQYF . . TRBJ2-3 TRBV6-1
TGTGCCAGCAGTCGACAGATAACTTTAGCTAACTATGGCTACACCTTC CASSRQITLANYGYTF many . TRBJ1-2 TRBV12-3/TRBV12-4
TGCGCCAGCAGCCCTAACGGAGGCAACTTTCAAGAGACCCAGTACTTC CASSPNGGNFQETQYF . . TRBJ2-5 TRBV5-5
TGCGCCAGCAGCTTATCCGGGACAGGGGGAGATACGCAGTATTTT CASSLSGTGGDTQYF many TRBD1 TRBJ2-3 TRBV5-1
TGTGCCAGCAAGACAGCCACTGGAAACACCATATATTTT CASKTATGNTIYF many . TRBJ1-3 TRBV6-1
TGTGCCAGCAACCAGGGGACGAGTGGGGAGACCCAGTACTTC CASNQGTSGETQYF few . TRBJ2-5 TRBV28
TGTGCCAGCTCACCGCCGGTCAATAGCGCTGAAGCTTTCTTT CASSPPVNSAEAFF many . TRBJ1-1 TRBV18
TGCGCCAGCAGCCAAGGTAGCGGGGGGGCCGGCGAGCAGTTCTTC CASSQGSGGAGEQFF . TRBD2 TRBJ2-1 TRBV4-1
TGTGCCAGCAGCGTAGGGTTGGGAGGCAATCAGCCCCAGCATTTT CASSVGLGGNQPQHF many . TRBJ1-5 TRBV9
TGTGCCAGCAGCTCCCAGGGCGGCGAGCAGTACTTC CASSSQGGEQYF . . TRBJ2-7 TRBV5-6
TGTGCCAGCCACCGGGACAGCCTTTATGAAAAACTGTTTTTT CASHRDSLYEKLFF . TRBD1 TRBJ1-4 TRBV6-1
TGTGCCAGCAGCTTTCTCGGGGTGACCCAGTACTTC CASSFLGVTQYF many . TRBJ2-5 TRBV5-6
TGTGCCAGCAGCTTAGGGGGGGGGGCTCAGGCGGCAAAAGAGACCCAGTACTTC CASSLGGGAQAAKETQYF . . TRBJ2-5 TRBV5-5
TGCGCCAGCAGGGACAGGGTGAGGGCAGATACGCAGTATTTT CASRDRVRADTQYF . TRBD1 TRBJ2-3 TRBV10-2
TGTGCCAGCAGCCGGACAGACAATGAGCAGTTCTTC CASSRTDNEQFF many . TRBJ2-1 TRBV3-1
TGTGCCAGCAGTGGCCCCCGGACAGGGGACCCTTACGAGCAGTACTTC CASSGPRTGDPYEQYF . TRBD1 TRBJ2-7 TRBV25-1
TGTGCCACCAGCATCGACAGTAAGGCGCGGGAGCAGTACTTC CATSIDSKAREQYF few . TRBJ2-7 TRBV15
TGCAGTGCTAGAGAGTCGAATGGTAACGGGGAGCTGTTTTTT CSARESNGNGELFF many . TRBJ2-2 TRBV20-1
TGTGCCAGCAGTTCGGGCGTGAGCTCCTATAATTCACCCCTCCACTTT CASSSGVSSYNSPLHF . . TRBJ1-6 TRBV28
TGTGCCAGCCGTTCGGCAGGGGCAATGTTGATGTATAGTGAGCAGTTCTTC CASRSAGAMLMYSEQFF . . TRBJ2-1 TRBV18
TGTGCCAGCAGCTTATCCAGGGAAGTCGACGAGCAGTACTTC CASSLSREVDEQYF many . TRBJ2-7 TRBV7-2
TGTGCCAGCAGCACAGGGCAGGCTTCTACGGAGCAGTACTTC CASSTGQASTEQYF . . TRBJ2-7 TRBV9
TGTGCCAGCAGCTCAGGGGCTCAGCCCCAGCATTTT CASSSGAQPQHF many . TRBJ1-5 TRBV13
TGTGCCAGCAGGGATATCCAGGGGGCTGGCTACACCTTC CASRDIQGAGYTF many TRBD1 TRBJ1-2 TRBV28
TGTGCCAGCAGTGTCCTGCAGAAGAATGAGCAGTTCTTC CASSVLQKNEQFF many . TRBJ2-1 TRBV27
TGTGCCAGCGGAACCCACCAAGGGTCGAACACCATATATTTT CASGTHQGSNTIYF . . TRBJ1-3 TRBV28
TGCAGTGCTAGAGACGGGACTAGCGGGACACAAGAGACCCAGTACTTC CSARDGTSGTQETQYF many TRBD2 TRBJ2-5 TRBV20-1
TGTGCCACCAGCAGAGAACTGGGGGCGCAGGAGACCCAGTACTTC CATSRELGAQETQYF many . TRBJ2-5 TRBV15
TGTGCCAGCAGCTTGGCCGGGACAGGGGTTTATGGCTACACCTTC CASSLAGTGVYGYTF many TRBD1 TRBJ1-2 TRBV5-5
TGCGCCAGCAGCAAGGGACTAGCGGGGGATTACTCCTACAATGAGCAGTTCTTC CASSKGLAGDYSYNEQFF many TRBD2 TRBJ2-1 TRBV5-1
TGTGCCAGCAGCTTAGCGGGACGGGCTAATGAAAAACTGTTTTTT CASSLAGRANEKLFF . . TRBJ1-4 TRBV7-2
TGTGCCAGCAGGTTCTCTCTAAGACAGGGGGCTGATGAGCAGTTCTTC CASRFSLRQGADEQFF . TRBD1 TRBJ2-1 TRBV12-3/TRBV12-4
TGCAGTGCCTGGCGAGCGGGGGTCCACGAGCAGTACTTC CSAWRAGVHEQYF many TRBD2 TRBJ2-7 TRBV20-1
TGTGCCAGCACCCCGACAGGGGCTGAGACCCAGTACTTC CASTPTGAETQYF . TRBD1 TRBJ2-5 TRBV5-6
TGTGCCAGCAGTGAAGCGCAGTACAGGGGGAATGAAAAACTGTTTTTT CASSEAQYRGNEKLFF many TRBD1 TRBJ1-4 TRBV2
TGTGCCAGTAGCCCCGGGGACAGACACACCGGGGAGCTGTTTTTT CASSPGDRHTGELFF . TRBD1 TRBJ2-2 TRBV19
TGTGCCATCCGGACAGGTGGGGGGTACGAGCAGTACTTC CAIRTGGGYEQYF many . TRBJ2-7 TRBV10-3
TGCGCCAGCAGCCGAGAGGACACAAACTCTGGAAACACCATATATTTT CASSREDTNSGNTIYF . . TRBJ1-3 TRBV4-1
TGTGCCACCAGCAGAGGTCCGGAACCGAACACTGAAGCTTTCTTT CATSRGPEPNTEAFF . . TRBJ1-1 TRBV15
TGTGCCAGCAGCCAAGGGGACAGGGGGCTTGGTGGCTACACCTTC CASSQGDRGLGGYTF . TRBD1 TRBJ1-2 TRBV14
TGTGCCAGTAGCAAGACTAGCGGGCCGAAGGATGAGCAGTTCTTC CASSKTSGPKDEQFF few TRBD2 TRBJ2-1 TRBV19
TGCGCCAGCAGCACAAGGACAGGGAACACCGGGGAGCTGTTTTTT CASSTRTGNTGELFF many TRBD1 TRBJ2-2 TRBV5-1
TGTGCCAGCAGCCAAGAAGGCAGGCTGAACACTGAAGCTTTCTTT CASSQEGRLNTEAFF many . TRBJ1-1 TRBV3-1
TGTGCCAGCAGCTCCAACCCGTCTGGGGACGAGCAGTACTTC CASSSNPSGDEQYF many . TRBJ2-7 TRBV7-9
TGCGCCAGCAGCTTAACGGGACAGAGTCTCGAGCAGTACTTC CASSLTGQSLEQYF few TRBD1 TRBJ2-7 TRBV5-1
TGTGCCAGCAGCGTAGATTCCTCCGCTAACTATGGCTACACCTTC CASSVDSSANYGYTF . . TRBJ1-2 TRBV9
TGCGCCAGCAGCTTGGCCGCGGATGAGCAGTTCTTC CASSLAADEQFF many . TRBJ2-1 TRBV5-1
TGCAGTGCCGTGCCGGCTAGCCGTCGTACAGATACGCAGTATTTT CSAVPASRRTDTQYF many . TRBJ2-3 TRBV20-1
TGTGCCAGCACCCTTAACGGCCGTTCCTACGAGCAGTACTTC CASTLNGRSYEQYF many . TRBJ2-7 TRBV13
TGTGCCAGCAGCTTTCAAAGGGTGAACACTGAAGCTTTCTTT CASSFQRVNTEAFF few . TRBJ1-1 TRBV5-6
TGTGCCAGCAGCTTAATGGGGGGGCTGGGGACTGAAGCTTTCTTT CASSLMGGLGTEAFF many . TRBJ1-1 TRBV11-2
TGTGCCAGCAGCTTTGGCCCGGGGGAGAACACTGAAGCTTTCTTT CASSFGPGENTEAFF many . TRBJ1-1 TRBV5-6
TGTGCCAGTAGTTCCAGAGGGAAGCCGGATGGCTACACCTTC CASSSRGKPDGYTF . . TRBJ1-2 TRBV19
TGTGCCAGCAGTTACGCCAGTACAAAGGGAACCCAGTACTTC CASSYASTKGTQYF . . TRBJ2-5 TRBV6-6
TGTGCCATCAGTGAGAGTTGGCAGGGCGGTCATTCCCAAGAGACCCAGTACTTC CAISESWQGGHSQETQYF many . TRBJ2-5 TRBV10-3